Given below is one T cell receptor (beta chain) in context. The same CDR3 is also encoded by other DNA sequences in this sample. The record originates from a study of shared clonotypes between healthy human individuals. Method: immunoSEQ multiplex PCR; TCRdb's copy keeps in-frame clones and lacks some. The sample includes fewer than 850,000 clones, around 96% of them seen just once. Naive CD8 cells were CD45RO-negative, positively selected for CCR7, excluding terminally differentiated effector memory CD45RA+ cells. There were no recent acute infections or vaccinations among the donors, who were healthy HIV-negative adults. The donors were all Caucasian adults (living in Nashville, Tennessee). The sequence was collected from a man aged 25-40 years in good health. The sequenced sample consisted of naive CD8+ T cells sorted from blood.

The CDR3 is CASSLWGREQYF. CDR3 coding DNA: TGTGCCAGCAGTTTATGGGGGCGCGAGCAGTACTTC. The chain recombines TRBV27 with TRBJ2-7; TRBD1 is a possible D gene (6 bases). V dropped 1 base and J dropped 6 bases, with 7 bases sitting between them. CDR1 is MNHEY, CDR2 SMNVEV, per germline (reference sequence). The CDR3 is 12 residues long.